This T cell receptor beta chain was recorded in a study of blood T cell repertoires in COVID-19. About the research overall: The origin of the acute and convalescent COVID-19 samples was the United States, Italy and Spain. Sample material is recorded as cDNA or gDNA derived from T cells, B-cell-depleted T cells, or PBMCs.

A Seattle source enrolled patients during active infection and followed them longitudinally. CDR1 and CDR2 from the germline V gene are MNHEY and SVGAGI. V shed 4 bases and J shed 6 bases, with 16 bases lying between them. The CDR3 covers 15 residues. As processed by the authors: Reference gene primer amplification gave estimated nucleated cell counts. Profiled with immunoSEQ multiplex PCR; TCRdb holds only in-frame clones, not every one. The V and J calls and clone size were taken over from that table, and D and trimming were inferred from the DNA. The data show some 390,000 clones, approximately 89% seen once.

This TCR derives from a woman aged 55-70 years with COVID-19, enrolled during active disease. The sample taken for sequencing was peripheral blood. The gene calls are TRBV6-5 and TRBJ2-1; the D gene is possibly TRBD1 (5 bases). CDR3 residues: CASSSGLARGNEQFF. The CDR3 coding sequence is TGTGCCAGCAGTTCGGGCCTCGCAAGGGGCAATGAGCAGTTCTTC.